The 3 T cell receptor beta chains below were found in one sample sequenced in a study of neurological immune-mediated disorders. TCRdb analysed the 5' RACE reads with MiXCR anew, one entry per CDR3 protein. The table includes 50,000 or so distinct CDR3 sequences, 15% to 20% detected once. The specimen sequenced was PBMCs. These TCRs come from a man aged 55 to 70 in good health.

This clonotype was detected ten times or more. The chain recombines TRBV3-1 with TRBJ2-1; D unresolved. The length of the CDR3 is 13 residues. The germline gives CDR1 LGHDT, CDR2 YNNKEL (reference sequence). V shed 1 base and J shed 7 bases, with 8 bases lying between them. The CDR3 region is CASSQAPPNEQFF. Here the CDR3 DNA reads TGTGCCAGCAGCCAAGCCCCTCCTAATGAGCAGTTCTTC.

This clonotype was observed many times. The rearrangement links TRBV3-1 to TRBJ2-3, with TRBD2 identical over 11 bases. Looked up from germline, CDR1 is LGHDT and CDR2 is YNNKEL (reference sequence). CDR3 size: 16 residues. Trimming removed 0 bases from V and 9 bases from J; junction bases left unmatched: 8. The CDR3 coding sequence is TGTGCCAGCAGCCAAGATGTGGCTAGCGGGAGGAGAACGCAGTATTTT. Translating it yields CASSQDVASGRRTQYF.

The sample holds many counts of this clonotype. The chain is built from TRBV28 and TRBJ1-2; weak D call: TRBD1 (5 bases). CDR3 length: 12 residues. Germline assignment: CDR1 MDHEN and CDR2 SYDVKM. Trimming took 3 bases from V and 5 from J, leaving 7 bases between them. The CDR3 protein is CASSLGGYGYTF. The DNA of the CDR3 is TGTGCCAGCAGTTTGGGGGGGTATGGCTACACCTTC.